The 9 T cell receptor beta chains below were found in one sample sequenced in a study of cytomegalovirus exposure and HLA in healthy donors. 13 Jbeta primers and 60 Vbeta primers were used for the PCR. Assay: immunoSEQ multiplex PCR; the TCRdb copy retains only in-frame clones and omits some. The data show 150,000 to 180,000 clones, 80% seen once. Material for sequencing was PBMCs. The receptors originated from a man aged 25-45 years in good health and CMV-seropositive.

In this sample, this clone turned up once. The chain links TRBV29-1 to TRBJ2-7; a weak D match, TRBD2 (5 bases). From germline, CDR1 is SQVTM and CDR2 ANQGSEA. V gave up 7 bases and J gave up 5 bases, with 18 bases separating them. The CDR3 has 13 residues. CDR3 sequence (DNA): TGCAGCGCTCTACTAGTAACTGAGGACGAGCAGTACTTC. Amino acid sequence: CSALLVTEDEQYF.

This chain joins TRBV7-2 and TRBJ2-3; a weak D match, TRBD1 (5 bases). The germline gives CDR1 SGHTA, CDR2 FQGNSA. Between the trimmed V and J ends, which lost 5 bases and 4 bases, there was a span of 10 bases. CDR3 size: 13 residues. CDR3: CASSRTMADTQYF. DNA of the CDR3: TGTGCCAGCAGCAGGACAATGGCAGATACGCAGTATTTT.

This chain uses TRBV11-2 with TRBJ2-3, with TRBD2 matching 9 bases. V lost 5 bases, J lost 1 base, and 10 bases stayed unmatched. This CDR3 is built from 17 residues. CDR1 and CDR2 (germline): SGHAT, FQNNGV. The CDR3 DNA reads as TGTGCCAGCAGCACCCGACTAGCGGAGAGGGGCACAGATACGCAGTATTTT. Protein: CASSTRLAERGTDTQYF.

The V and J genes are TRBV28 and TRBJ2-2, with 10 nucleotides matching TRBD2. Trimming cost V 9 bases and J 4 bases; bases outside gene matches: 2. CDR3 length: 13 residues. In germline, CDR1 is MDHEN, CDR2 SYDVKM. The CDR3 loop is CASSGRSTGELFF. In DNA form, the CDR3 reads TGTGCCAGTAGCGGGAGGTCCACCGGGGAGCTGTTTTTT. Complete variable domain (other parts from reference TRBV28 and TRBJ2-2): DVKVTQSSRYLVKRTGEKVFLECVQDMDHENMFWYRQDPGLGLRLIYFSYDVKMKEKGDIPEGYSVSREKKERFSLILESASTNQTSMYLCASSGRSTGELFFGEGSRLTVL.

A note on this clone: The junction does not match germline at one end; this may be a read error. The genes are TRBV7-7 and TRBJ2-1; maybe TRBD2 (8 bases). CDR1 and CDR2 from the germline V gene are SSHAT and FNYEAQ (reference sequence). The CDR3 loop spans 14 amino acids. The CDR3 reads CASSMGLGGDEQFF. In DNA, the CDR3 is TGTGCTAGCAGCATGGGACTAGGGGGCGATGAGCAGTTCTTC.

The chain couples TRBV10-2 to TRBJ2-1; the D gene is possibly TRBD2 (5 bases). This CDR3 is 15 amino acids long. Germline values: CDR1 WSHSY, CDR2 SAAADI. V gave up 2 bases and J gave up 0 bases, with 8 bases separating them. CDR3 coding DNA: TGCGCCAGCAGTGAGATAGCGAGCTCCTACAATGAGCAGTTCTTC. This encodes CASSEIASSYNEQFF.

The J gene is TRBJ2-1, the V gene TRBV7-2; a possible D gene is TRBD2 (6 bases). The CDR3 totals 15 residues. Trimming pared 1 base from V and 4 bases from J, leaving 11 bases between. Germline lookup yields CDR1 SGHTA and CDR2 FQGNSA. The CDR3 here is CASSLDGDFYNEQFF. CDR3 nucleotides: TGTGCCAGCAGCTTAGACGGGGACTTTTACAATGAGCAGTTCTTC.

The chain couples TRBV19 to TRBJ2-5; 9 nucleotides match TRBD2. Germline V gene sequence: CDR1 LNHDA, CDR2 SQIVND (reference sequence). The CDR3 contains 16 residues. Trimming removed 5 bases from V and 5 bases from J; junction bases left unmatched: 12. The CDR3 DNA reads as TGTGCCAGTAGTTCGCCACTAGGCGGGAGGGAGGAGACCCAGTACTTC. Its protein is CASSSPLGGREETQYF.

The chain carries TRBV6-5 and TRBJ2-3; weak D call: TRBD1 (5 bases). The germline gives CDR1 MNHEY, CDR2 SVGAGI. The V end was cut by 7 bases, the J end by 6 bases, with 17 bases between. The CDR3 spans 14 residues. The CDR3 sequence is CASNPSGKGDTQYF. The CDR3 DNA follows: TGTGCCAGCAACCCGTCCGGAAAGGGGGATACGCAGTATTTT.